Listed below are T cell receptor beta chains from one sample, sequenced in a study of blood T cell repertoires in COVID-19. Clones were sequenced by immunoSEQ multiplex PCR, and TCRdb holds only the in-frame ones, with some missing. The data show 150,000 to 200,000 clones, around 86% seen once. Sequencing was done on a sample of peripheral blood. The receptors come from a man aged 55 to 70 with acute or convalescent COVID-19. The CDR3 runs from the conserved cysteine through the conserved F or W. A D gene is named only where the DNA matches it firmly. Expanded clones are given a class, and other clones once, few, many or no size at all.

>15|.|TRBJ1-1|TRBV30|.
TGTGCCTGGAGACCCTCGGACGGGAAGAACACTGAAGCTTTCTTT
CAWRPSDGKNTEAFF
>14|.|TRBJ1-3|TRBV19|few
TGTGCCAGTAGGAGGGAAGCCTCTGGAAACACCATATATTTT
CASRREASGNTIYF
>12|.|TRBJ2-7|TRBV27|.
TGTGCGACGAGGGGGTTGGTCAACGAGCAGTACTTC
CATRGLVNEQYF
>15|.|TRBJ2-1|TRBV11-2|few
TGTGCCAGCAGCTTGATCCCGGGTCGTTACAATGAGCAGTTCTTC
CASSLIPGRYNEQFF
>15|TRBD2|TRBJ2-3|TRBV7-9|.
TGTGCCAGCAGCGTTGGACTAGCGGCGCGAGATACGCAGTATTTT
CASSVGLAARDTQYF
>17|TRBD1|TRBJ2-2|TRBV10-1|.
TGCGCCAGCAATCTTGGAACAGGGGAAACGAACACCGGGGAGCTGTTTTTT
CASNLGTGETNTGELFF
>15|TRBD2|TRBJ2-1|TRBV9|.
TGTGCCAGCAGCGTAGTAAGCGGGGTATACAATGAGCAGTTCTTC
CASSVVSGVYNEQFF
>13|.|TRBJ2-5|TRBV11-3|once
TGTGCCAGCAGCTCGGGACTCCAAGAGACCCAGTACTTC
CASSSGLQETQYF
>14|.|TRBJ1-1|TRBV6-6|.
TGTGCCAGCAGGCCCGAGGCCTTGAACACTGAAGCTTTCTTT
CASRPEALNTEAFF
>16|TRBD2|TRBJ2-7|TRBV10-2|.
TGCGCCAGCAGTCCAGGGACTACCGCTAATCGAGTAGAGCAGTACTTC
CASSPGTTANRVEQYF
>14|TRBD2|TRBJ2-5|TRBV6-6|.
TGTGCCAGCAGCCCCGGGAGGGGTCGAGAGACCCAGTACTTC
CASSPGRGRETQYF
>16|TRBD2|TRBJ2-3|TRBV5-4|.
TGTGCCAGCAGCCGGACTAGCGGGAGTGCCACAGATACGCAGTATTTT
CASSRTSGSATDTQYF
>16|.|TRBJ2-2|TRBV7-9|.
TGTGCCAGCAGCTCCTGGGTATCCCCAAGGAGCGGGGAGCTGTTTTTT
CASSSWVSPRSGELFF
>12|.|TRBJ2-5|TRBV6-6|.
TGTGCCAGCAGTTACTCTTCGGGGACCCAGTACTTC
CASSYSSGTQYF
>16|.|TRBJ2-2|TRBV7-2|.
TGTGCCAGCAGCTTACTGGGGGCCTCGAACACCGGGGAGCTGTTTTTT
CASSLLGASNTGELFF
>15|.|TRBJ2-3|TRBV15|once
TGTGCCACCAGCAGGGATCCCGGGGGAACAGATACGCAGTATTTT
CATSRDPGGTDTQYF
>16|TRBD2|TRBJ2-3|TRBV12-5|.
TGTGCTAGTGGCCGCGGACTAGCGGAAAGCACAGATACGCAGTATTTT
CASGRGLAESTDTQYF
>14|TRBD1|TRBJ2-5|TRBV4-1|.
TGCGCCAGCAGCAAAGGACAGGGATTTGAGACCCAGTACTTC
CASSKGQGFETQYF
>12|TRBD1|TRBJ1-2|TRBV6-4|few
TGTGCCAGCAGTGATCCCAGACAGGGGCTCCTCTTC
CASSDPRQGLLF
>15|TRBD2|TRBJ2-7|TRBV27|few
TGTGCCAGCAGGCCCCGGACTAGCGGGGCTCCCGAGCAGTACTTC
CASRPRTSGAPEQYF
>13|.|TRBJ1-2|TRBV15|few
TGTGCCACCAGCAGAGGACATAACTATGGCTACACCTTC
CATSRGHNYGYTF
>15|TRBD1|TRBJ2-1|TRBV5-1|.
TGCGCCAGCACTGGGGACAGACTCTCCTACAATGAGCAGTTCTTC
CASTGDRLSYNEQFF
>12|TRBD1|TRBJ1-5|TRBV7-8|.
TGTGCCAGCAGCCGGGACAGCCAGCCCCAGCATTTT
CASSRDSQPQHF
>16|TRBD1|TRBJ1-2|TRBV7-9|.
TGTGCCAGCAGCTTTCCCGGGACAGGGGTTAGCTATGGCTACACCTTC
CASSFPGTGVSYGYTF
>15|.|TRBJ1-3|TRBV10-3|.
TGTGCCGCCGGGGGGGGGCCGATCTCTGGAAACACCATATATTTT
CAAGGGPISGNTIYF
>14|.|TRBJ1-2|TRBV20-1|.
TGCAGTGCTAGTCAAACGGGTGCTAACTATGGCTACACCTTC
CSASQTGANYGYTF
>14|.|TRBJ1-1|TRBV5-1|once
TGCGCCAGCAGCTTGACGGGGGGAGGAGCTGAAGCTTTCTTT
CASSLTGGGAEAFF
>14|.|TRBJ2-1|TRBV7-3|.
TGTGCCAGCAGCTTTTCCGGGTCTTCCAATGAGCAGTTCTTC
CASSFSGSSNEQFF
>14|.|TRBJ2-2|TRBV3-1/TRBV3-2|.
TGTGCCAGCAGCCATGGGGCGGTCACCGGGGAGCTGTTTTTT
CASSHGAVTGELFF
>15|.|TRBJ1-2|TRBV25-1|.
TGTGCCAGCAGTGTATCAGGGGCGGGCGACTATGGCTACACCTTC
CASSVSGAGDYGYTF
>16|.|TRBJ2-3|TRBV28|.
TGTGCCAGCAGTGCCCCGGGGGGCAGGAGCACAGATACGCAGTATTTT
CASSAPGGRSTDTQYF
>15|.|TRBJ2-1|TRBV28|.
TGTGCCAGCAGCCTCGGACTGAATTCCTACAATGAGCAGTTCTTC
CASSLGLNSYNEQFF
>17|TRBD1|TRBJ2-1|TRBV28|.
TGTGCCAGCATCGGACAGGTTAAGTCAGTCCCTTACAATGAGCAGTTCTTC
CASIGQVKSVPYNEQFF
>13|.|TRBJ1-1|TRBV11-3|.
TGTGCCAGCAGCTTAGAGGCGAACACTGAAGCTTTCTTT
CASSLEANTEAFF
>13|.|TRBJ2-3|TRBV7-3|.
TGTGCCAGCAGCCCCCACTTGGCAGATACGCAGTATTTT
CASSPHLADTQYF
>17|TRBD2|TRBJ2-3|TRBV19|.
TGTGCCAGTAGTATTGGCGGGACTAGCGGGAGAACAGATACGCAGTATTTT
CASSIGGTSGRTDTQYF
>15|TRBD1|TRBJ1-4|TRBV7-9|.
TGTGCCAGCAGCCCCGGGGACAGGACTCATGAAAAACTGTTTTTT
CASSPGDRTHEKLFF
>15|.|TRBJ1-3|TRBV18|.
TGTGCCAGCTCTCAGTCCCCCCGGAGTGGAAACACCATATATTTT
CASSQSPRSGNTIYF
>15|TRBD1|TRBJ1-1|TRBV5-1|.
TGCGCCAGCAGCCTAACGACAGGGGGAAACACTGAAGCTTTCTTT
CASSLTTGGNTEAFF
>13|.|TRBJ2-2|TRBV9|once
TGTGCCAGCAGCGTAGCAGCGACCGGGGAGCTGTTTTTT
CASSVAATGELFF
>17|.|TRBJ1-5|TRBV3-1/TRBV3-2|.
TGTGCCAGCAGCCAAGGTGGGGGGGGTAGGGGCAATCAGCCCCAGCATTTT
CASSQGGGGRGNQPQHF
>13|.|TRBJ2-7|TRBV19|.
TGTGCCAGTAGTATCCAGAGGAGCTACGAGCAGTACTTC
CASSIQRSYEQYF
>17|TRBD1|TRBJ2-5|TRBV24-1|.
TGTGCCACCAGTGATTTCAGGACAGGGGGCAAGGTAGAGACCCAGTACTTC
CATSDFRTGGKVETQYF
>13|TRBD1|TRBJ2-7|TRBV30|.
TGTGCCTGGAATCCCGGACAGGGGAGGGAGCAGTACTTC
CAWNPGQGREQYF
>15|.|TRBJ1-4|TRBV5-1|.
TGCGCCAGCAGCTCCGGCTTGGGGGGGAATGAAAAACTGTTTTTT
CASSSGLGGNEKLFF
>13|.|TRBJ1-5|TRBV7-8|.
TGTGCCAGCAACAACAGGGCCAATCAGCCCCAGCATTTT
CASNNRANQPQHF
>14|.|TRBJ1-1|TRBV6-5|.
TGTGCGACCCACCCGGGTGGACAGATTGAGGAAGCTTTCTTT
CATHPGGQIEEAFF
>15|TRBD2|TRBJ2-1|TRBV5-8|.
TGTGCCAGCAGCTTACTAGCGGGACGCGTCAATGAGCAGTTCTTC
CASSLLAGRVNEQFF